Listed here is a single T cell receptor beta chain. Antigen: not known. Profiling relied on immunoSEQ multiplex PCR, and the TCRdb table lists in-frame clones only, not all of them. The data hold around 63,000 clones, with 70% to 90% observed a single time. The data were obtained in a study of OX40 agonist ivuxolimab in advanced cancers. Study overall: Three patients had partial responses: one hepatocellular carcinoma, two cutaneous melanoma. Study-wide findings and caveats: Low normalized T-cell clonal expansion was additionally recorded for some nonresponders. CD8+ T cells (on average) carried more expanded clones than CD4+ T cells.

The CDR3 spans 16 residues. V dropped 3 bases and J dropped 0 bases, with 9 bases sitting between them. Germline V lookup: CDR1 SGHNT, CDR2 YENEEA. Cycle 7 day 1, cycle 4 day 1, and baseline were the timepoints at which blood was sampled. The source of this sequence is an adult with an advanced solid tumor such as melanoma, head and neck, liver or kidney cancer. V and J are TRBV11-3 and TRBJ2-6; no clear D. This specimen was CD4+ or CD8+ T cells sorted from blood, taken in a trial of the OX40 agonist ivuxolimab. The CDR3 coding sequence is TGTGCCAGCAGCTTCGGCCAGAGCTCTGGGGCCAACGTCCTGACTTTC. It encodes CASSFGQSSGANVLTF.